The next 14 T cell receptor beta chains were all read from a single sample in a study of blood T cell repertoires in COVID-19. Here immunoSEQ multiplex PCR was the method, and the copy in TCRdb shows in-frame clones only, minus some. The sample holds some 200,000 clones, nearly 90% seen once. The specimen sequenced was peripheral blood. The receptors shown here come from a woman aged 18-29 years who had recovered from COVID-19.

This clone was observed a handful of times. The chain recombines TRBV30 with TRBJ1-2; D might be TRBD1 (6 bases). The germline V gene has CDR1 GTSNPN and CDR2 SVGIG (reference sequence). The CDR3 spans 14 residues. The ends were cut back, 0 bases at V and 6 bases at J, with 14 bases in the middle. CDR3 DNA: TGTGCCTGGAGTGTTTGGGGGCGCTTAGATGGCTACACCTTC. Its translation is CAWSVWGRLDGYTF.

This chain links TRBV7-9 with TRBJ2-7; TRBD2 agrees at 7 bases. This CDR3 spans 16 amino acids. V trimming: 4 bases; J trimming: 3 bases; junction bases outside the gene matches: 12. CDR1 is SEHNR and CDR2 is FQNEAQ in the germline V gene (reference sequence). The CDR3 here is CASSSWGGSGNYEQYF. CDR3 sequence (DNA): TGTGCCAGCAGCTCATGGGGAGGGAGCGGGAACTACGAGCAGTACTTC.

The chain uses TRBV6-5 and TRBJ2-1; unclear D gene. Trimming left V 0 bases short and J 6 bases short, with 12 bases between. Germline lookup yields CDR1 MNHEY and CDR2 SVGAGI. The CDR3 consists of 15 residues. CDR3 residues: CASSYSTGSANEQFF. The CDR3 DNA sequence: TGTGCCAGCAGTTACTCGACGGGTTCGGCCAATGAGCAGTTCTTC.

This chain's CDR3 is CASEETGELFF. The CDR3 bases are TGCGCCAGCGAGGAGACCGGGGAGCTGTTTTTT. The chain joins TRBV4-1 to TRBJ2-2; D gene unclear. This CDR3 contains 11 residues. V was shortened by 8 bases and J by 5 bases, with 6 bases between the two germline ends. Germline V gene data show CDR1 as MGHRA and CDR2 as YSYEKL.

The chain recombines TRBV7-9 with TRBJ2-5; tentatively, D is TRBD2 (6 bases). Trimming left V 0 bases short and J 7 bases short, with 15 bases between. CDR3 length: 15 residues. The V gene's germline CDR1 is SEHNR and CDR2 FQNEAQ (reference sequence). CDR3 sequence reads: CASSLASGSPMTQYF. DNA for the CDR3: TGTGCCAGCAGCTTAGCTAGCGGAAGCCCGATGACCCAGTACTTC.

The J gene is TRBJ1-2, the V gene TRBV4-3; D remains unclear. This CDR3 is 13 amino acids long. Trimming took 1 base from V and 4 from J, leaving 7 bases between them. From germline, CDR1 is LGHNA and CDR2 YSLEER. The CDR3 reads CASSQGRSYGYTF. CDR3 in DNA: TGCGCCAGCAGCCAAGGACGGAGCTATGGCTACACCTTC.

V is TRBV5-1 and J is TRBJ1-1; TRBD1 matches 9 bases. The CDR3 sequence is 13 residues long. V dropped 6 bases and J dropped 5; count of bases not matched to a gene: 5. Germline V gene lookup returns CDR1 SGHRS and CDR2 YFSETQ. The CDR3 DNA reads as TGCGCCAGCACGGGACAGGGATATACTGAAGCTTTCTTT. This encodes CASTGQGYTEAFF.

This rearrangement joins TRBV30 to TRBJ2-7; 11 bases map to TRBD2. The V gene's germline CDR1 is GTSNPN and CDR2 SVGIG (reference sequence). Trimming at V came to 1 base and at J to 3 bases, leaving 8 bases not matched to a gene. The CDR3 has 16 amino acids. CDR3 DNA: TGTGCCTGGAGTGGGGGTAGCGGGAGGGCCGTCTACGAGCAGTACTTC. Its translation is CAWSGGSGRAVYEQYF.

The V call is TRBV10-3, the J call TRBJ2-7, with D perhaps matching TRBD1 (6 bases). The germline V and J ends were trimmed by 2 bases and 0 bases, with 8 bases remaining between them. This CDR3 has 14 residues. In germline, CDR1 is ENHRY, CDR2 SYGVKD. This chain's CDR3 is CAISEDRNSYEQYF. The CDR3 nucleotides are TGTGCCATCAGTGAGGACAGGAACTCCTACGAGCAGTACTTC.

The chain uses TRBV9 and TRBJ2-1, with TRBD2 matching 8 bases. The germline gives CDR1 SGDLS, CDR2 YYNGEE. The V gene end was trimmed by 4 bases and the J gene end by 2 bases; junction bases not matched to a gene: 11. The CDR3 covers 17 residues. CDR3 DNA: TGTGCCAGCAGCTTAAAGACTAGCGCCATGACCTACAATGAGCAGTTCTTC. This gives the protein CASSLKTSAMTYNEQFF.

The chain has TRBV2 and TRBJ2-1; possible D gene TRBD2, 5 bases. From germline, CDR1 is SNHLY and CDR2 FYNNEI. This CDR3 comprises 15 residues. V lost 9 bases and J 2 bases, leaving 17 bases between the germline ends. CDR3 region: CASTLEAETYNEQFF. The CDR3, as DNA: TGTGCCAGTACCCTCGAAGCGGAAACCTACAATGAGCAGTTCTTC.

CDR3 in amino acids: CASSFGQVQETQYF. The CDR3 DNA follows: TGTGCCAGCAGTTTTGGACAGGTTCAAGAGACCCAGTACTTC. This sequence joins TRBV28 and TRBJ2-5; 7 nucleotides agree with TRBD1. Trimming removed 3 bases from V and 2 bases from J; junction bases left unmatched: 3. CDR1 is MDHEN, CDR2 SYDVKM, per germline. This CDR3 contains 14 residues.

The chain combines TRBV6-5 with TRBJ1-1, with 11 bases identical to TRBD1. Germline values: CDR1 MNHEY, CDR2 SVGAGI. The CDR3 runs to 14 residues. V was pared by 4 bases and J by 12 bases, with 10 bases of the junction left unmatched. In DNA, the CDR3 is TGTGCCAGCAGTTGGACAGGGGGCGGAGGTCGGACTTTCTTT. This encodes CASSWTGGGGRTFF.

V is TRBV7-9 and J is TRBJ2-1; 11 bases map to TRBD2. The V segment lost 5 bases and the J segment 0 bases; nucleotides outside the gene matches: 15. The V gene's germline CDR1 is SEHNR and CDR2 FQNEAQ (reference sequence). This CDR3 region has 20 residues. DNA for the CDR3: TGTGCCAGCAGCAATTCAATCGGACTAGCGGGCGGAAGCTCCTACAATGAGCAGTTCTTC. It is translated as CASSNSIGLAGGSSYNEQFF.